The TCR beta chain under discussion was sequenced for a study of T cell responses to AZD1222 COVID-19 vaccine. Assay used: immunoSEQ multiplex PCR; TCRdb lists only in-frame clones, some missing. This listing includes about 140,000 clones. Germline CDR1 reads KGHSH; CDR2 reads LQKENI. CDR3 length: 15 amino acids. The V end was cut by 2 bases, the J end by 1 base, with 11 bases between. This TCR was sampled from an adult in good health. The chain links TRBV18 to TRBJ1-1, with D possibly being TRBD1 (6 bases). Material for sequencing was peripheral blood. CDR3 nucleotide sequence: TGTGCCAGCTCACCAGCGACAGGTTCGAACACTGAAGCTTTCTTT. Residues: CASSPATGSNTEAFF. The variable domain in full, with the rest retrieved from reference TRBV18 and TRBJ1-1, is NAGVMQNPRHLVRRRGQEARLRCSPMKGHSHVYWYRQLPEEGLKFMVYLQKENIIDESGMPKERFSAEFPKEGPSILRIQQVVRGDSAAYFCASSPATGSNTEAFFGQGTRLTVV.